The rows below give T cell receptor beta chains drawn from one sample of a study of shared clonotypes between healthy human individuals. Data came from immunoSEQ multiplex PCR; TCRdb stores just in-frame clones and leaves some out. The table has about 1 million clones, more than 65% seen once; the top ten hold approximately 1.5%. The specimen was memory CD4+ T cells sorted from blood. These TCRs come from a man in his late teens or twenties in good health. The CDR3 runs from the conserved cysteine through the conserved F or W. The D gene is left open where the match is weak. Part of the rows lack a size; the others show once, few, many or a class for expanded clones.

j_call: TRBJ2-7
d_call: NA
clone_size: few
v_call: TRBV7-9
cdr3_nt: TGTGCCAGCAGCTTATTTCGGGGACAAAGCTCCTACGAGCAGTACTTC
cdr3_aa: CASSLFRGQSSYEQYF

j_call: TRBJ2-1
d_call: TRBD1
clone_size: NA
v_call: TRBV5-6
cdr3_nt: TGTGCCAGCAGGAGGACAGGGGGCCGGGGTGAGCAGTTCTTC
cdr3_aa: CASRRTGGRGEQFF

j_call: TRBJ1-3
d_call: TRBD1
clone_size: NA
v_call: TRBV18
cdr3_nt: TGTGCCAGCTCACCAGCGGACAGGTCCTCTGGAAACACCATATATTTT
cdr3_aa: CASSPADRSSGNTIYF

j_call: TRBJ1-6
d_call: NA
clone_size: NA
v_call: TRBV18
cdr3_nt: TGTGCCAGCTCAACGGACTCGAATTCACCCCTCCACTTT
cdr3_aa: CASSTDSNSPLHF

j_call: TRBJ2-3
d_call: NA
clone_size: NA
v_call: TRBV9
cdr3_nt: TGTGCCAGCAGCGTAGGAGGGGCGAGCACAGATACGCAGTATTTT
cdr3_aa: CASSVGGASTDTQYF

j_call: TRBJ2-7
d_call: TRBD1
clone_size: NA
v_call: TRBV2
cdr3_nt: TGTGCCAGCAGACAGGGGCGGACCTACGAGCAGTACTTC
cdr3_aa: CASRQGRTYEQYF

j_call: TRBJ2-1
d_call: NA
clone_size: NA
v_call: TRBV5-1
cdr3_nt: TGCGCCAGCGTAACCCTTAGTGAGCAGTTCTTC
cdr3_aa: CASVTLSEQFF

j_call: TRBJ1-6
d_call: NA
clone_size: few
v_call: TRBV6-1
cdr3_nt: TGTGCCAGCGTAGTGAGACCTGAATCCAATTCACCCCTCCACTTT
cdr3_aa: CASVVRPESNSPLHF

j_call: TRBJ2-7
d_call: TRBD2
clone_size: NA
v_call: TRBV4-1
cdr3_nt: TGCGCCAGCAGCCGCCGGGAGGACTACGAGCAGTACTTC
cdr3_aa: CASSRREDYEQYF

j_call: TRBJ2-5
d_call: TRBD2
clone_size: NA
v_call: TRBV2
cdr3_nt: TGTGCCAGCAGTGGCACTAGCGGGCTACAAGAGACCCAGTACTTC
cdr3_aa: CASSGTSGLQETQYF

j_call: TRBJ1-5
d_call: TRBD1
clone_size: NA
v_call: TRBV5-5
cdr3_nt: TGTGCCAGCAGCTTGTTCGGGACAGAGAGTTATAGCAATCAGCCCCAGCATTTT
cdr3_aa: CASSLFGTESYSNQPQHF

j_call: TRBJ1-4
d_call: NA
clone_size: many
v_call: TRBV7-9
cdr3_nt: TGTGCCAGCAGCTCCGGACTGATTAATGAAAAACTGTTTTTT
cdr3_aa: CASSSGLINEKLFF

j_call: TRBJ2-7
d_call: NA
clone_size: NA
v_call: TRBV21-1
cdr3_nt: TGTGCCAGCAGCAATAGGAGAAGGACAGGCGGGACCTCCGCTCTTACCTACGAGCAGTACTTC
cdr3_aa: CASSNRRRTGGTSALTYEQYF

j_call: TRBJ2-4
d_call: NA
clone_size: NA
v_call: TRBV29-1
cdr3_nt: TGCAGCGTTGAAGACCGTACGGGGTCCAAAAACATTCAGTACTTC
cdr3_aa: CSVEDRTGSKNIQYF

j_call: TRBJ1-2
d_call: NA
clone_size: NA
v_call: TRBV28
cdr3_nt: TGTGCCAGCAGTTTCCAGGGGAAGAACTATGGCTACACCTTC
cdr3_aa: CASSFQGKNYGYTF

j_call: TRBJ2-1
d_call: NA
clone_size: NA
v_call: TRBV6-5
cdr3_nt: TGTGCCAGCAGTTACGAACTGCCCAACAATGAGCAGTTCTTC
cdr3_aa: CASSYELPNNEQFF

j_call: TRBJ2-7
d_call: NA
clone_size: NA
v_call: TRBV7-9
cdr3_nt: TGTGCCAGCAGCTTAGGGTGGAGCGTAAACTCCTACGAGCAGTACTTC
cdr3_aa: CASSLGWSVNSYEQYF

j_call: TRBJ2-5
d_call: NA
clone_size: NA
v_call: TRBV2
cdr3_nt: TGTGCCAGCAGGCTGACTAGTTCAGAGACCCAGTACTTC
cdr3_aa: CASRLTSSETQYF

j_call: TRBJ2-7
d_call: NA
clone_size: few
v_call: TRBV7-6
cdr3_nt: TGTGCCAGCAGCTTAGGGGCAGGGGCCCTGTACGAGCAGTACTTC
cdr3_aa: CASSLGAGALYEQYF

j_call: TRBJ1-1
d_call: TRBD1
clone_size: NA
v_call: TRBV5-6
cdr3_nt: TGTGCCAGCAGCCCTCTCGACAGGGACGGCACTGAAGCTTTCTTT
cdr3_aa: CASSPLDRDGTEAFF

j_call: TRBJ2-5
d_call: TRBD1
clone_size: NA
v_call: TRBV4-1
cdr3_nt: TGCGCCAGCAGCCAAGGTACAGGGGGATGGGAGACCCAGTACTTC
cdr3_aa: CASSQGTGGWETQYF

j_call: TRBJ1-2
d_call: NA
clone_size: NA
v_call: TRBV2
cdr3_nt: TGTGCCAGCAGTGATACATGGGTGTTAGACTATGGCTACACCTTC
cdr3_aa: CASSDTWVLDYGYTF

j_call: TRBJ1-3
d_call: NA
clone_size: NA
v_call: TRBV27
cdr3_nt: TGTGCCAGCAGTTACCCGAGAGGGATTCCTGGAAACACCATATATTTT
cdr3_aa: CASSYPRGIPGNTIYF

j_call: TRBJ1-4
d_call: NA
clone_size: NA
v_call: TRBV4-1
cdr3_nt: TGCGCCAGCAGCCTCAATTCCGGAGCGACTAATGAAAAACTGTTTTTT
cdr3_aa: CASSLNSGATNEKLFF

j_call: TRBJ1-1
d_call: TRBD1
clone_size: NA
v_call: TRBV2
cdr3_nt: TGTGCCAGCAGTGTTCGACAGGGGGGCACTGAAGCTTTCTTT
cdr3_aa: CASSVRQGGTEAFF

j_call: TRBJ1-1
d_call: NA
clone_size: NA
v_call: TRBV7-2
cdr3_nt: TGTGCCAGCAGCCGACGGTCCGGGGGTGAAGCTTTCTTT
cdr3_aa: CASSRRSGGEAFF

j_call: TRBJ2-1
d_call: TRBD1
clone_size: once
v_call: TRBV11-3
cdr3_nt: TGTGCCAGCAGCTTCGAAACTCCGGGACAGGGCCCCCGGATTGAGCAGTTCTTC
cdr3_aa: CASSFETPGQGPRIEQFF